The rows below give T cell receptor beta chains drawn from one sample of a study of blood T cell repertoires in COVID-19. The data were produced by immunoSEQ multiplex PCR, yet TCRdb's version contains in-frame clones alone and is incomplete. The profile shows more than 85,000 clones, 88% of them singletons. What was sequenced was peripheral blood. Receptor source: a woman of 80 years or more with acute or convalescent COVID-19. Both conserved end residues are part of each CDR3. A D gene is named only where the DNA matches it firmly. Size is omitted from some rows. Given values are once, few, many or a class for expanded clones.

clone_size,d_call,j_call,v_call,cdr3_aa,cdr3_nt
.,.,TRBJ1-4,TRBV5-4,CASSSGLESEKLFF,TGTGCCAGCAGTTCGGGACTGGAGAGTGAAAAACTGTTTTTT
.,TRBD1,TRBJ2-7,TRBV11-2,CASRHTGGGYEQYF,TGTGCCAGCAGACATACAGGGGGCGGGTACGAGCAGTACTTC
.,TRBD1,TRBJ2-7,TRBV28,CASSSTGVSYEQYF,TGTGCCAGCAGCTCTACAGGGGTCTCCTACGAGCAGTACTTC
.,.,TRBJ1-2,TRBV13,CASSFSVYGYTF,TGTGCCAGCAGCTTTAGTGTCTATGGCTACACCTTC
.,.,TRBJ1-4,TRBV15,CATSREGLGSEKLFF,TGTGCCACCAGCAGAGAAGGGTTGGGGAGCGAAAAACTGTTTTTT
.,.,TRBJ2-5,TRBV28,CASSFGRGTETQYF,TGTGCCAGCAGTTTTGGCAGGGGCACGGAGACCCAGTACTTC
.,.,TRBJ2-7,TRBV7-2,CASSPTGPTYEQYF,TGTGCCAGCAGCCCGACAGGCCCGACCTACGAGCAGTACTTC
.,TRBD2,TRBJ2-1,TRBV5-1,CASSPGLAGGSFRDDEQFF,TGCGCCAGCAGCCCTGGACTAGCGGGAGGGTCTTTTCGGGATGATGAGCAGTTCTTC
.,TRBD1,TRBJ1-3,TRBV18,CASSPLAGGPPDSGNTIYF,TGTGCCAGCTCACCACTGGCAGGGGGCCCGCCCGATTCTGGAAACACCATATATTTT
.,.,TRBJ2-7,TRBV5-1,CASSLGAVEQYF,TGCGCCAGCAGCTTGGGGGCAGTCGAGCAGTACTTC
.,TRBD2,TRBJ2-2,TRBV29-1,CSGRTSGNTGELFF,TGCAGCGGCCGGACTAGCGGGAACACCGGGGAGCTGTTTTTT
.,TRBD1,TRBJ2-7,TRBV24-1,CATSGWDRAVGFTYEQYF,TGTGCCACCAGTGGCTGGGACAGGGCCGTAGGGTTCACCTACGAGCAGTACTTC
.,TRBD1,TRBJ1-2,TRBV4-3,CASSPGTGGFGYTF,TGCGCCAGCAGCCCCGGGACAGGGGGATTTGGCTACACCTTC
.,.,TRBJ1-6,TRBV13,CASSVGGRNSPLHF,TGTGCCAGCAGCGTCGGGGGAAGGAATTCACCCCTCCACTTT
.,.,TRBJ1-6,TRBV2,CASSGSRNSPLHF,TGTGCCAGCAGTGGTTCCAGGAATTCACCCCTCCACTTT
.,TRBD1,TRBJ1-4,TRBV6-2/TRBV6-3,CASSRGPGATNEKLFF,TGTGCCAGCAGTAGGGGGCCAGGAGCAACTAATGAAAAACTGTTTTTT
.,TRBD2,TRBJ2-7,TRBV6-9,CASSYRVAGVSEQYF,TGTGCCAGCAGTTACAGGGTAGCGGGAGTGAGCGAGCAGTACTTC
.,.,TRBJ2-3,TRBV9,CASSAVSGGTDTQYF,TGTGCCAGCAGCGCCGTTTCAGGGGGCACAGATACGCAGTATTTT
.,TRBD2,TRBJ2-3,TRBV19,CASSTQVLAGGGTDTQYF,TGTGCCAGTAGTACCCAAGTCCTAGCGGGGGGGGGCACAGATACGCAGTATTTT
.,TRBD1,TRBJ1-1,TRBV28,CASSDRGPDTEAFF,TGTGCCAGCAGCGACAGGGGGCCTGACACTGAAGCTTTCTTT
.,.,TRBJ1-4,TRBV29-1,CSVRDSTEIGKLFF,TGCAGCGTTCGAGACAGCACAGAGATTGGGAAACTGTTTTTT
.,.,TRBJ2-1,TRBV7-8,CASSFQHRGGEQFF,TGTGCCAGCAGCTTCCAACACCGCGGGGGCGAGCAGTTCTTC
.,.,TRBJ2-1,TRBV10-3,CAIKPGAYNEQFF,TGTGCCATCAAACCCGGAGCCTACAATGAGCAGTTCTTC
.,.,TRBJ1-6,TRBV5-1,CASSLDRANSPLHF,TGCGCCAGCAGCTTGGACAGGGCGAATTCACCCCTCCACTTT
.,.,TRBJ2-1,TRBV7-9,CASSLWEPARNEQFF,TGTGCCAGCAGCTTGTGGGAGCCCGCTCGGAATGAGCAGTTCTTC
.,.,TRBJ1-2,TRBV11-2,CASSLATGNGGYTF,TGTGCCAGCAGCTTAGCCACAGGGAATGGTGGCTACACCTTC
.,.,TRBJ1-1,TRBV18,CASSHVRNPNTEAFF,TGTGCCAGCTCACATGTGAGAAACCCGAACACTGAAGCTTTCTTT
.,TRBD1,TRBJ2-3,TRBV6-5,CASRIRDRGADTQYF,TGTGCCAGCAGGATCAGGGACAGGGGGGCAGATACGCAGTATTTT
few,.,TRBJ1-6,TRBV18,CASSPRTQTAAGSPLHF,TGTGCCAGCTCACCCAGGACACAAACCGCCGCGGGGTCACCCCTCCACTTT
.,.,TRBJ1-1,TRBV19,CASTRLTGQPNTEAFF,TGTGCCAGTACGAGACTTACCGGACAGCCGAACACTGAAGCTTTCTTT
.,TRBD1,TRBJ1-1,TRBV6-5,CASDSGTGSAGAFF,TGTGCCAGCGACTCCGGGACAGGGTCGGCCGGCGCTTTCTTT
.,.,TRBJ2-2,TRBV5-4,CASSRGAKAYTGELFF,TGTGCCAGCAGTCGGGGGGCGAAGGCCTACACCGGGGAGCTGTTTTTT
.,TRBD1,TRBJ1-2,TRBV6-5,CAKTGGTFNYGYTF,TGTGCCAAAACAGGGGGCACCTTCAACTATGGCTACACCTTC
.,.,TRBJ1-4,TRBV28,CASSLLSGKLFF,TGTGCCAGCAGTTTATTGTCGGGAAAACTGTTTTTT
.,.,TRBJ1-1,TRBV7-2,CASSLGLIMNTEAFF,TGTGCCAGCAGCCTTGGACTGATCATGAACACTGAAGCTTTCTTT
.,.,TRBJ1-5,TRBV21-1,CASSKWSRQIGQPQHF,TGTGCCAGCAGCAAATGGTCCAGACAGATCGGTCAGCCCCAGCATTTT
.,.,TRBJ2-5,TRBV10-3,CAIKPDSQETQYF,TGTGCCATCAAGCCGGACAGCCAAGAGACCCAGTACTTC
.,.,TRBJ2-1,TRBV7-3,CASSPTSAGAGNEQFF,TGTGCCAGCAGCCCCACGTCGGCAGGGGCAGGGAATGAGCAGTTCTTC
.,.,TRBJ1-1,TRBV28,CASSWGDGREAFF,TGTGCCAGCAGCTGGGGGGACGGACGTGAAGCTTTCTTT
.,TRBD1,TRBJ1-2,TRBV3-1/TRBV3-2,CASSKTGGPGMNYGYTF,TGTGCCAGCAGTAAAACAGGGGGCCCGGGGATGAACTATGGCTACACCTTC
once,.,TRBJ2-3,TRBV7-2,CASSPPWGGTDTQYF,TGTGCCAGCAGCCCCCCATGGGGAGGCACAGATACGCAGTATTTT
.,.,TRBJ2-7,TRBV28,CASSKYRFQVNEQYF,TGTGCCAGCAGTAAATACAGGTTCCAGGTGAACGAGCAGTACTTC
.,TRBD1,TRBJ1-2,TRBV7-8,CASSPRAPPGGGYGYTF,TGTGCCAGCAGCCCTAGAGCCCCTCCAGGGGGCGGCTATGGCTACACCTTC
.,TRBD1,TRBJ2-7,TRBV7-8,CASSFAGTGLYEQYF,TGTGCCAGCAGCTTTGCCGGGACAGGTCTCTACGAGCAGTACTTC
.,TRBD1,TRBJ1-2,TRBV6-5,CASSNRDRDGYGYTF,TGTGCCAGCAGTAACCGGGACAGGGACGGCTATGGCTACACCTTC
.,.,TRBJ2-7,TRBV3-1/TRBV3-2,CASSLHTGVREQYF,TGTGCCAGCAGCCTTCACACAGGTGTCCGTGAACAGTACTTC
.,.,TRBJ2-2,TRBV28,CASSHRTRNTGELFF,TGTGCCAGCAGCCATCGGACAAGAAACACCGGGGAGCTGTTTTTT
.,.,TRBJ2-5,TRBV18,CASSPLGTQGPLATQYF,TGTGCCAGCTCACCATTAGGCACTCAGGGCCCTCTGGCGACCCAGTACTTC
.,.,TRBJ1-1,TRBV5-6,CASSLGHYLGGTEAFF,TGTGCCAGCAGCTTGGGCCACTACCTCGGGGGGACTGAAGCTTTCTTT